A single sample gave rise to the 16 T cell receptor beta chains below, sequenced in a study of blood T cell repertoires in COVID-19. The repertoire was sequenced with immunoSEQ multiplex PCR; TCRdb's copy has only in-frame clones and lacks some. The repertoire holds under 300,000 clones, with roughly 86% as singletons. The specimen sequenced was peripheral blood. These receptors all come from a man in his late teens or twenties with active or convalescent COVID-19.

The chain couples TRBV30 to TRBJ1-1, with 8 bases that match TRBD1. The CDR3 contains 15 residues. CDR1 GTSNPN and CDR2 SVGIG come from the germline V gene (reference sequence). V shed 0 bases and J 5 bases; nucleotides not matched to a gene: 8. For the CDR3, the DNA is TGTGCCTGGAGTGTACTGGACAGGGTGGGGACTGAAGCTTTCTTT. Protein sequence: CAWSVLDRVGTEAFF. The whole variable domain, remainder taken from reference TRBV30 and TRBJ1-1, is SQTIHQWPATLVQPVGSPLSLECTVEGTSNPNLYWYRQAAGRGLQLLFYSVGIGQISSEVPQNLSASRPQDRQFILSSKKLLLSDSGFYLCAWSVLDRVGTEAFFGQGTRLTVV.

The chain combines TRBV9 with TRBJ2-1, with TRBD2 matching 7 bases. Germline V gene sequence: CDR1 SGDLS, CDR2 YYNGEE. Unmatched junction bases numbered 10, after V lost 4 bases and J lost 6 bases. The CDR3 extends over 15 amino acids. CDR3 region: CASSLSGTTPNEQFF. For the CDR3, the DNA is TGTGCCAGCAGCCTTTCCGGGACTACTCCCAATGAGCAGTTCTTC.

CDR3 sequence (DNA): TGTGCCAGCAGTGAATTTGGGACAACGAACACTGAAGCTTTCTTT. Translated, it gives CASSEFGTTNTEAFF. The chain employs TRBV25-1 and TRBJ1-1; TRBD1 might be the D (6 bases). Germline V gives CDR1 MGHDK, CDR2 SYGVNS. Trimming took off 1 base at V and 1 base at J, with 10 bases between the two ends. The CDR3 runs to 15 residues.

This clone has a single count. The CDR3 region has the DNA TGTGCCAGCAGTGAATTAGACTATGGCTACACCTTC. The encoded protein is CASSELDYGYTF. The chain joins TRBV6-1 to TRBJ1-2; D is uncertain. CDR3 length equals 12 residues. V lost 2 bases and J lost 3, with 4 bases in between. Germline V gene lookup returns CDR1 MNHNS and CDR2 SASEGT.

V gene TRBV23-1 combines with J gene TRBJ1-1; possibly TRBD1 for D (5 bases). TRBV23-1 is placed among ORFs of uncertain function. V was cut by 11 bases and J by 5 bases, with 24 bases left in between. The CDR3 spans 15 residues. The CDR3 DNA reads as TGCGCCCCTAGTCGGGAGCATGGGGGAGATACTGAAGCTTTCTTT. It specifies CAPSREHGGDTEAFF.

The gene calls are TRBV5-1 and TRBJ2-1; 7 nucleotides match TRBD2. The junction had 9 bases not matched to a gene; V was cut back by 4 bases and J by 2 bases. Per the germline V gene, CDR1 is SGHRS and CDR2 is YFSETQ. The CDR3 runs 16 residues. The CDR3 here is CASSHRLARTYNEQFF. The CDR3 bases are TGCGCCAGCAGCCACAGACTAGCCAGGACCTACAATGAGCAGTTCTTC. Drawing the rest from reference TRBV5-1 and TRBJ2-1, the complete variable domain is KAGVTQTPRYLIKTRGQQVTLSCSPISGHRSVSWYQQTPGQGLQFLFEYFSETQRNKGNFPGRFSGRQFSNSRSEMNVSTLELGDSALYLCASSHRLARTYNEQFFGPGTRLTVL.

V is TRBV24-1 and J is TRBJ2-1, with TRBD2 matching over 12 bases. The CDR3 has 15 residues. J gave up 9 bases and V 3 bases, and 5 bases lay outside the gene matches. Germline CDR1 and CDR2: KGHDR and SFDVKD. The CDR3: CATSDTLAGGGEQFF. The CDR3 nucleotides are TGTGCCACCAGTGATACTCTAGCGGGAGGGGGTGAGCAGTTCTTC.

This chain uses TRBV29-1 with TRBJ1-2, with TRBD1 as a possible D gene (6 bases). Germline lookup yields CDR1 SQVTM and CDR2 ANQGSEA. The CDR3 length is 12 residues. V dropped 5 bases and J dropped 2 bases, with 9 bases sitting between them. Here the CDR3 reads CSVSRGNYGYTF. CDR3 in DNA: TGCAGCGTTAGCAGGGGAAACTATGGCTACACCTTC.

V usage is TRBV19 and J usage is TRBJ1-5, with 8 bases lining up with TRBD1. This CDR3 has 13 amino acids. Germline V CDR1 and CDR2: LNHDA, SQIVND (reference sequence). V was pared by 5 bases and J by 4 bases, with 1 base of the junction left unmatched. For the CDR3, the DNA is TGTGCCAGTAGTGGGGACAGGAATCAGCCCCAGCATTTT. Protein sequence: CASSGDRNQPQHF.

The chain joins TRBV6-2 or TRBV6-3 to TRBJ2-7; 12 positions agree with TRBD2. This CDR3 region has 15 residues. Germline V gives CDR1 MNHEY, CDR2 SVGEGT. The V gene end was trimmed by 2 bases and the J gene end by 3 bases; junction bases not matched to a gene: 2. CDR3 residues: CASSYGTSGYYEQYF. CDR3 coding DNA: TGTGCCAGCAGTTACGGGACTAGCGGGTACTACGAGCAGTACTTC.

This sequence joins TRBV6-1 and TRBJ1-2, with D unresolved. The CDR3 has 13 residues. V lost 0 bases to trimming and J lost 7 bases, with 9 bases between them. Germline CDR1 and CDR2: MNHNS and SASEGT. The CDR3 DNA reads as TGTGCCAGCAGTGAAGCAAGGTCAGGTGGCTACACCTTC. Its translation: CASSEARSGGYTF.

This sequence joins TRBV4-3 and TRBJ2-6, with D maybe TRBD1 (6 bases). Per the germline V gene, CDR1 is LGHNA and CDR2 is YSLEER. With 0 bases removed from V and 0 bases from J, the gap between germline ends came to 18 bases. The CDR3 is 20 residues long. DNA for the CDR3: TGCGCCAGCAGCCAAGATCTTCCGCAGGGGAGCTTCTCTGGGGCCAACGTCCTGACTTTC. It encodes CASSQDLPQGSFSGANVLTF.

This clone was seen a single time. The rearrangement uses TRBV28 and TRBJ2-2, with D perhaps matching TRBD1 (5 bases). Germline V gene lookup returns CDR1 MDHEN and CDR2 SYDVKM. V dropped 3 bases and J dropped 8 bases, with 19 bases sitting between them. This CDR3 is 16 amino acids long. The CDR3 sequence: CASSFRAVDGSGELFF. The CDR3 nucleotides read TGTGCCAGCAGTTTCAGGGCCGTAGACGGATCTGGGGAGCTGTTTTTT. Looking up the rest from reference TRBV28 and TRBJ2-2 gives the full variable domain: DVKVTQSSRYLVKRTGEKVFLECVQDMDHENMFWYRQDPGLGLRLIYFSYDVKMKEKGDIPEGYSVSREKKERFSLILESASTNQTSMYLCASSFRAVDGSGELFFGEGSRLTVL.

J is TRBJ2-5 and V is TRBV11-1, with 7 positions matching TRBD2. V trimming: 5 bases; J trimming: 3 bases; junction bases outside the gene matches: 9. The CDR3 is made up of 15 amino acids. Germline V gene sequence: CDR1 SGHAT, CDR2 FQDESV (reference sequence). The CDR3 is CASSPWGGKKETQYF. The CDR3 region has the DNA TGTGCCAGCAGCCCATGGGGGGGGAAGAAAGAGACCCAGTACTTC.

The CDR3 protein is CASSVEIAKNIQYF. CDR3 DNA sequence: TGTGCCAGCAGTGTAGAAATAGCCAAAAACATTCAGTACTTC. The rearrangement uses TRBV2 and TRBJ2-4; no firm D call. The CDR3 has 14 residues. Trimming left V 4 bases short and J 0 bases short, with 7 bases between. Per the germline V gene, CDR1 is SNHLY and CDR2 is FYNNEI.

The J gene is TRBJ1-2, the V gene TRBV6-2 or TRBV6-3; the match to TRBD1 covers 9 bases. The V segment lost 5 bases and the J segment 5 bases; nucleotides outside the gene matches: 9. Germline V lookup: CDR1 MNHEY, CDR2 SVGEGT. This CDR3 is 15 amino acids long. The CDR3 nucleotides read TGTGCCAGCAGTAGCCCCCCCGGGACAGGGTATGGCTACACCTTC. It is translated as CASSSPPGTGYGYTF.